This T cell receptor (beta chain) was recovered during a study of blood T cell repertoires in COVID-19. The method was immunoSEQ multiplex PCR; TCRdb's version includes in-frame clones alone and lacks a portion of them. The table has fewer than 250,000 clones, 85% seen once; the top ten hold about 8.2%. This TCR was recovered from a woman aged 50 to 60 with acute COVID-19. The sequenced material came from PBMCs or T cells enriched from blood (not recorded which).

The CDR3 reads CASGWTGLNTEAFF. CDR3 in DNA: TGTGCCAGCGGTTGGACAGGGTTGAACACTGAAGCTTTCTTT. This chain links TRBV6-5 with TRBJ1-1; 8 bases are shared with TRBD1. Germline assignment: CDR1 MNHEY and CDR2 SVGAGI. The CDR3 runs to 14 residues. V lost 8 bases and J lost 0; bases outside the gene matches: 5.